The present TCR beta chain was sequenced within a study of blood T cell repertoires in COVID-19. Across the study: Sites across the United States, Italy and Spain contributed samples from acute and convalescent COVID-19.

Using immunoSEQ multiplex PCR, the repertoire was profiled, and TCRdb retains in-frame clones only, with some absent. The table shows around 330,000 clones, with roughly 87% occurring only once. Study members were between about 18 and 95 years old and lived in 20 to 30 US regions. Participants were placed into cohorts based on the clinical history they reported. Germline V lookup: CDR1 KGHSH, CDR2 LQKENI. V shed 3 bases, J shed 4 bases, and the junction held 6 bases outside the gene matches. The CDR3 is made up of 15 amino acids. The sequencing input was PBMCs or T cells enriched from blood (not recorded which). The TCR was taken from a woman in her late teens or twenties who had recovered from COVID-19. The rearrangement links TRBV18 to TRBJ1-1; 9 positions match TRBD1. In nucleotides, the CDR3 is TGTGCCAGCTCACCTAGGACAGGGGCCAGCACTGAAGCTTTCTTT. This translates into CASSPRTGASTEAFF.